This T cell receptor beta chain was documented in a study of T cell responses to AZD1222 COVID-19 vaccine (dated by TCRdb to about 2021). In terms of the full investigation: TCR sequencing covered 230 or so trial participants: 200 to 210 given two doses of AZD1222 and approximately 25 given two doses of MenACWY control vaccine. Trial participants were enrolled by age into subgroups of 18-55, 56-69 and 70-plus years, and about 150, 27 and 61 TCR-sequenced participants, respectively, were included in these subgroups.

The research as a whole found: The 56-69-year group was small, and its depth increase did not reach significance, likely because of low power. Because no day 14 peak-response samples were available, the repertoires could be characterized only after the peak T cell response. The vaccine-associated CD4 TCRs covered the entire spike protein, and the dominant responses fell in regions 160-218 and 743-854. Only a handful of AZD1222 recipients were SARS-CoV-2 seropositive at baseline, limiting conclusions about previously exposed vaccinees. Most participants were white British and females outnumbered males, and the authors suggested that clonal diversity may have been underestimated. Reportedly, almost half of the unique spike-specific TCRs recognized epitopes lying outside the regions that are mutated in the B.1.351 and B.1.1.7 variants. Spike-specific TCR breadth and depth rose significantly after two AZD1222 doses compared with day 0 and with MenACWY recipients.

The time point label here, explained by the study, means: about 28 days (+/-7) after the second vaccine dose. Because spike-specific TCR depth and breadth did not differ between the two schedules, AZD1222 recipients who got a second dose at roughly 4 weeks were pooled with those who got a second dose at roughly 12 weeks. Vaccinee samples came from UK trials COV001 and COV002, including a single-blind randomized controlled phase 2/3 trial of AZD1222 (ChAdOx1 nCoV-19) in healthy adults. Trial participant PBMC samples were collected at day 0 and day 28 after the second dose for TCRbeta chain sequencing. Points on this clone: It has no known antigen specificity. Qualities for individual bases were not recorded, and no much larger clone is one base off.

From cysteine to phenylalanine, the CDR3 is 13 amino acids long. Here the CDR3 DNA is all that survives: 39 bases in frame from base 1. CDR1 and CDR2, per the germline V gene, are MNHEY and SVGAGI. At the junction V is shortened by 7 bases and J by 8 bases, with 17 bases in between. The CDR3 regions of human TCRbeta chains were analyzed by immunosequencing. On the authors' methods: Repertoire TCRs were matched against a reference library of SARS-CoV-2-specific TCRs generated with the MIRA antigen-specificity platform. Breadth meant the fraction of unique TCRs that were SARS-CoV-2-associated, whereas depth meant the fraction of total T cells that were SARS-CoV-2-associated. Using the MIRA data, every spike-specific TCR was mapped to the spike region that the TCR reacted to and assigned to either a CD4 or a CD8 class. Log10-transformed breadth and depth values were compared by one-way ANOVA with Sidak's multiple comparisons tests. Sourced from immuneACCESS, this table was stored by TCRdb with only in-frame sequences that have V and J called. A share of the clones is absent; for the studies checked, an unresolved V gene accounts for under half, and the remainder has no known explanation. The DNA gave D and trimming, while V, J and clone size come from that table. In all, the sample holds about 120,000 clones, and approximately 90% of those were seen once. The top ten clonotypes cover around 0.98% of the sample.

The sequence joins TRBV6-5 to TRBJ1-2, with a weak D call of TRBD1 (6 bases match). Sequencing was performed on peripheral blood, taken 28 days after the second AZD1222 dose. The receptor was derived from an adult who received the AZD1222 COVID-19 vaccine. The nucleotides read TGTGCCAGCACTCCTCGCGGGGGCCAAGGCTACACCTTC. Translated, it gives CASTPRGGQGYTF.